These 13 T cell receptor beta chains were sequenced from one sample in a study of blood T cell repertoires in COVID-19. Here immunoSEQ multiplex PCR was the method, and the copy in TCRdb shows in-frame clones only, minus some. The sample includes approximately 270,000 clones, about nine tenths seen only once; the top ten take less than 2%. Sample: PBMCs or T cells enriched from blood (not recorded which). The receptors originated from a woman aged 55-69 years who had recovered from COVID-19.

V usage is TRBV3-1 (or the pseudogene TRBV3-2) and J usage is TRBJ2-1; 7 nucleotides agree with TRBD2. CDR1 and CDR2 from the germline V gene are LGHDT and YNNKEL (reference sequence). J lost 9 bases, V lost 0 bases, and 8 bases had no gene match. This CDR3 is built from 15 residues. CDR3 loop: CASSQDPGGRVEQFF. In DNA form, the CDR3 reads TGTGCCAGCAGCCAAGATCCTGGGGGGAGGGTTGAGCAGTTCTTC.

This rearrangement joins TRBV5-1 to TRBJ1-2; D gene ambiguous. CDR3 length equals 14 residues. Trimming shortened V by 4 bases and J by 4 bases, and 14 bases separated the two germline ends. Germline loops: CDR1 SGHRS, CDR2 YFSETQ. Here the CDR3 reads CASSPGAPFYGYTF. In DNA, the CDR3 is TGCGCCAGCAGCCCGGGAGCTCCCTTCTATGGCTACACCTTC.

The chain has TRBV5-4 and TRBJ1-2, with D tentatively TRBD1 (5 bases). Germline CDR1 is SGHNT and CDR2 is YYREEE (reference sequence). Trimming removed 3 bases from V and 4 bases from J, with 16 bases in between. The CDR3 has 15 amino acids. In nucleotides, the CDR3 is TGTGCCAGCAGCTCGCCGGGGGTAGTAGGCTATGGCTACACCTTC. Translated, it gives CASSSPGVVGYGYTF.

A single count supports this clone. V and J are TRBV4-1 and TRBJ2-1; 7 bases are shared with TRBD2. The junction had 11 bases not matched to a gene; V was cut back by 6 bases and J by 3 bases. Germline assignment: CDR1 MGHRA and CDR2 YSYEKL. The CDR3 spans 16 residues. Here the CDR3 reads CASRRVGTKIYNEQFF. CDR3 in DNA: TGCGCCAGCAGACGGGTCGGGACTAAAATCTACAATGAGCAGTTCTTC.

The chain joins TRBV2 to TRBJ2-7, with a possible D match to TRBD1 (6 bases). CDR3 length: 12 residues. From germline, CDR1 is SNHLY and CDR2 FYNNEI. The germline V and J ends were trimmed by 10 bases and 2 bases, with 12 bases remaining between them. CDR3 amino acids: CATQTGTYEQYF. The CDR3 DNA reads TGTGCCACCCAAACAGGGACCTACGAGCAGTACTTC. The whole variable domain, remainder taken from reference TRBV2 and TRBJ2-7, is EPEVTQTPSHQVTQMGQEVILRCVPISNHLYFYWYRQILGQKVEFLVSFYNNEISEKSEIFDDQFSVERPDGSNFTLKIRSTKLEDSAMYFCATQTGTYEQYFGPGTRLTVT.

V is TRBV24-1 and J is TRBJ1-2; D unclear. V was pared by 2 bases and J by 8 bases, with 5 bases between. The germline gives CDR1 KGHDR, CDR2 SFDVKD. This CDR3 contains 11 residues. The CDR3 reads CATSDSGGYTF. CDR3 DNA: TGTGCCACCAGTGATTCTGGCGGCTACACCTTC.

In this sample, this clone turned up once. The chain links TRBV30 to TRBJ1-2; D uncertain. The CDR3 runs to 16 residues. CDR1 GTSNPN and CDR2 SVGIG come from the germline V gene (reference sequence). The V gene lost 7 bases and the J gene lost 0 bases, with 21 bases spanning the gap. The CDR3 protein is CASAGVQLGSNYGYTF. The CDR3 nucleotides are TGTGCCTCCGCCGGTGTACAGTTGGGTTCTAACTATGGCTACACCTTC.

The chain links TRBV2 to TRBJ2-7, with 8 bases identical to TRBD1. CDR3 length equals 16 residues. Germline V gene sequence: CDR1 SNHLY, CDR2 FYNNEI. Trimming at V came to 2 bases and at J to 4 bases, leaving 10 bases not matched to a gene. CDR3 loop: CASSENEGTGKYEQYF. The CDR3 nucleotides are TGTGCCAGCAGTGAAAACGAAGGGACAGGCAAGTACGAGCAGTACTTC.

J is TRBJ2-7 and V is TRBV28; 7 bases fit TRBD1. Germline loops: CDR1 MDHEN, CDR2 SYDVKM. There are 14 residues in the CDR3. V lost 6 bases to trimming and J lost 2 bases; unmatched junction nucleotides: 7. The DNA for the CDR3 is TGTGCCAGCAGACCCTATCAGGGGGCCTACGAGCAGTACTTC. Translation: CASRPYQGAYEQYF.

The chain combines TRBV24-1 with TRBJ2-3; a possible D gene is TRBD2 (6 bases). Germline V gives CDR1 KGHDR, CDR2 SFDVKD. V shed 6 bases and J shed 2 bases, with 8 bases lying between them. The CDR3 length is 13 residues. This chain's CDR3 is CATSRENTDTQYF. The CDR3 region has the DNA TGTGCCACCAGTCGGGAGAACACAGATACGCAGTATTTT.

The chain recombines TRBV2 with TRBJ2-4; tentative D call: TRBD2 (5 bases). This CDR3 is 15 amino acids long. V lost 7 bases, J lost 3 bases, and 16 bases lay in between. Germline V CDR1 and CDR2: SNHLY, FYNNEI. This CDR3 reads CASNNRDIGKNIQYF. CDR3 DNA: TGTGCCAGCAATAACCGGGATATTGGCAAAAACATTCAGTACTTC.

The chain couples TRBV5-4 to TRBJ2-1; unclear D gene. Deletions cut 3 bases from V and 10 bases from J, with 14 bases between. The CDR3 is 13 residues long. In germline, CDR1 is SGHNT, CDR2 YYREEE (reference sequence). The CDR3 bases are TGTGCCAGCAGCTCCTCAATCATGCGGGAGCAGTTCTTC. Translation: CASSSSIMREQFF.

The chain employs TRBV9 and TRBJ1-1; D is unresolved. Trimming shortened V by 0 bases and J by 1 base, and 10 bases separated the two germline ends. Germline V gives CDR1 SGDLS, CDR2 YYNGEE. The CDR3 is 15 residues long. The DNA for the CDR3 is TGTGCCAGCAGCGTAGCTGAGAGGCCGAACACTGAAGCTTTCTTT. Amino acids: CASSVAERPNTEAFF.